This TCR beta chain comes out of a study of cytomegalovirus exposure and HLA in healthy donors. Background on the study: As released early, the data held roughly 85 million unique TCRs from HLA-typed donors.

Worth noting for this clone: Its antigen is not identified.

Study-level findings and limits: When analyzed later, a missense DCLRE1C variant was found to be linked to TCR beta V- and J-gene trimming. The study assumed roughly uniform donor sequencing depth for presence/absence analyses.

13 Jbeta primers and 60 Vbeta primers were used for the PCR. Repertoires were generated with immunoSEQ multiplex PCR, while TCRdb's copy carries only in-frame clones and drops some. The sample records some 100,000 clones, under 80% being singletons. The source material was PBMCs. The source is a woman in her fifties or sixties in good health and CMV-seropositive.

CDR3 nucleotides: TGTGCCAGCTCACCAAACCCAGGTTTAGCTAACTATGGCTACACCTTC. Translating gives CASSPNPGLANYGYTF. This chain joins TRBV18 and TRBJ1-2; D ambiguous. Germline V gene sequence: CDR1 KGHSH, CDR2 LQKENI. Trimming stripped 2 bases from V and 0 bases from J, with 13 bases between. The CDR3 has 16 residues.